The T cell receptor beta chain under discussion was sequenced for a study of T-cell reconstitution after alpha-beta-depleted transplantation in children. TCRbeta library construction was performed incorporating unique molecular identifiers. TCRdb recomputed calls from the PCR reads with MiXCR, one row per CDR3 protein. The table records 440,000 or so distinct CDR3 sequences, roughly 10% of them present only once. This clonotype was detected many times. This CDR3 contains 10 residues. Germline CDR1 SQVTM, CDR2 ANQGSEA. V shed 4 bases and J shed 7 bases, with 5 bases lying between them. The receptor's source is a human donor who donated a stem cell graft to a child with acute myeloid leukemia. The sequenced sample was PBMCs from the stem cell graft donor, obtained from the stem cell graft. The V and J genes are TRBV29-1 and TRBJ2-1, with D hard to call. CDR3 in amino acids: CSVVPNEQFF. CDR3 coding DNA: TGCAGCGTTGTTCCGAATGAGCAGTTCTTC.